Presented here are 15 T cell receptor beta chains from one specimen sequenced in a study of blood T cell repertoires in COVID-19. The assay was immunoSEQ multiplex PCR, and TCRdb's table has in-frame clones only and misses some. The top ten hold about 4.6% of the sample, which has 270,000 or so clones, approximately 89% seen once. The sample was peripheral blood. Receptor source: a woman between 40 and 55 years old who had recovered from COVID-19.

This rearrangement joins TRBV28 to TRBJ2-2, with 8 bases identical to TRBD1. Germline CDR1 and CDR2: MDHEN and SYDVKM. The CDR3 is 15 residues long. The junction had 7 bases not matched to a gene; V was cut back by 5 bases and J by 5 bases. This CDR3 is CASSQHGTGTGELFF. Written as DNA, the CDR3 is TGTGCCAGCAGTCAACACGGGACAGGAACCGGGGAGCTGTTTTTT.

The genes are TRBV19 and TRBJ1-2; perhaps TRBD1 as D (5 bases). The length of the CDR3 is 13 residues. Germline V CDR1 and CDR2: LNHDA, SQIVND (reference sequence). Trimming took off 7 bases at V and 4 bases at J, with 13 bases between the two ends. The CDR3 loop reads CASIGDLVYGYTF. As DNA, the CDR3 is TGTGCCAGTATAGGGGATTTGGTCTATGGCTACACCTTC.

The genes are TRBV7-9 and TRBJ2-5; 8 bases are a match to TRBD2. The CDR3 has 14 amino acids. V gave up 5 bases and J gave up 4 bases; unmatched junction bases: 6. Germline V lookup: CDR1 SEHNR, CDR2 FQNEAQ (reference sequence). As DNA, the CDR3 is TGTGCCAGCAGCCAGCGGGGGCTAGGAGAGACCCAGTACTTC. Protein product: CASSQRGLGETQYF.

The count of this clone is one. J is TRBJ2-3 and V is TRBV18; D ambiguous. The CDR3 extends over 11 amino acids. Germline V gene sequence: CDR1 KGHSH, CDR2 LQKENI. V was pared by 8 bases and J by 6 bases, with 9 bases between. The DNA of the CDR3 is TGTGCCAGCGACCAGGCGGATACGCAGTATTTT. Protein product: CASDQADTQYF.

CDR3 in amino acids: CASSGQGSSSTIYF. The CDR3 DNA reads as TGTGCCAGCAGCGGGCAGGGATCTTCAAGCACCATATATTTT. The chain has TRBV9 and TRBJ1-3; D perhaps matches TRBD1 (5 bases). V shed 3 bases and J shed 9 bases, with 16 bases lying between them. Germline V gene lookup returns CDR1 SGDLS and CDR2 YYNGEE. The CDR3 sequence is 14 residues long.

The V call is TRBV6-5, the J call TRBJ2-7; no clear D. With 0 bases removed from V and 6 bases from J, the gap between germline ends came to 12 bases. Germline CDR1 reads MNHEY; CDR2 reads SVGAGI. The CDR3 is made up of 14 amino acids. CDR3 in DNA: TGTGCCAGCAGTTACTCGCGACTGGCCTCCGAGCAGTACGTC. Its protein is CASSYSRLASEQYV.

The chain's CDR3 is CASRPGRLAGSTDTQYF. CDR3 DNA sequence: TGTGCCAGCAGACCAGGCCGACTAGCGGGGAGCACAGATACGCAGTATTTT. The chain links TRBV7-9 to TRBJ2-3; 11 bases agree with TRBD2. The CDR3 has 17 amino acids. CDR1 and CDR2 (germline): SEHNR, FQNEAQ (reference sequence). The trim removed 6 bases at V and 0 bases at J, leaving 8 bases unmatched. The whole variable domain, remainder taken from reference TRBV7-9 and TRBJ2-3, is DTGVSQNPRHKITKRGQNVTFRCDPISEHNRLYWYRQTLGQGPEFLTYFQNEAQLEKSRLLSDRFSAERPKGSFSTLEIQRTEQGDSAMYLCASRPGRLAGSTDTQYFGPGTRLTVL.

J is TRBJ2-7 and V is TRBV5-6; TRBD1 matches 8 bases. V gave up 5 bases and J gave up 3 bases; unmatched junction bases: 10. This CDR3 region has 15 residues. The germline CDR1 and CDR2 sequences are SGHDT and YYEEEE. The CDR3 coding sequence is TGTGCCAGCAGGGGGACAGGAAAGGAAGGCTACGAGCAGTACGTC. Protein sequence: CASRGTGKEGYEQYV.

The V gene is TRBV29-1, the J gene TRBJ1-4; 8 nucleotides match TRBD1. Per germline, CDR1 SQVTM and CDR2 ANQGSEA. V lost 6 bases to trimming and J lost 8 bases; unmatched junction nucleotides: 5. The CDR3 has 12 amino acids. Here the CDR3 DNA reads TGCAGCGTCGGAGACAGGGGCGAAAAACTGTTTTTT. Translation: CSVGDRGEKLFF.

A few counts support this clone. The chain carries TRBV21-1 and TRBJ1-6; TRBD1 is the table's D call and was not checked against the DNA. TRBV21-1 is shown as a pseudogene. The CDR3 is made up of 16 amino acids. In DNA form, the CDR3 reads TGTGCCAGCAGCCCATCGACAAAGACAGATAATTCACCCCTCCACTTT. Its translation is CASSPSTKTDNSPLHF.

V is TRBV6-5 and J is TRBJ2-3; maybe TRBD2 (6 bases). Germline lookup yields CDR1 MNHEY and CDR2 SVGAGI. Trimming cost V 8 bases and J 2 bases, with 17 bases left between them. The CDR3 sequence is 15 residues long. The DNA for the CDR3 is TGTGCCAGCGCCGCAACCCGGGGGAACACAGATACGCAGTATTTT. Translated: CASAATRGNTDTQYF.

The chain couples TRBV1 to TRBJ1-5. TRBV1 is a pseudogene locus. The length of the CDR3 is 16 residues. The CDR3 here is CTSSPPARGAVQPQHF. The CDR3 DNA sequence: TGCACCAGCAGCCCCCCGGCCCGGGGGGCTGTTCAGCCCCAGCATTTT.

This chain links TRBV6-5 with TRBJ2-3, with 10 bases that match TRBD1. Trimming cost V 11 bases and J 0 bases; bases outside gene matches: 8. The CDR3 length is 15 residues. Germline V gene data show CDR1 as MNHEY and CDR2 as SVGAGI. The CDR3 region has the DNA TGTGCCGCAAGAGGACAGGGGGAAAGCACAGATACGCAGTATTTT. It yields the protein CAARGQGESTDTQYF.

CDR3 nucleotide sequence: TGTGCCAGCTCACCACCGGGACTAGCGGAAGAGACCCAGTACTTC. Encoded protein: CASSPPGLAEETQYF. The chain combines TRBV18 with TRBJ2-5; 11 nucleotides match TRBD2. V trimming: 0 bases; J trimming: 3 bases; junction bases outside the gene matches: 0. The germline V gene encodes CDR1 KGHSH and CDR2 LQKENI. The CDR3 has 15 amino acids.

The chain links TRBV29-1 to TRBJ2-2, with 15 bases fitting TRBD2. CDR1 is SQVTM, CDR2 ANQGSEA, per germline. Unmatched junction bases numbered 2, after V lost 5 bases and J lost 4 bases. This CDR3 is built from 15 residues. CDR3 nucleotide sequence: TGCAGCGTTTCGGGACTAGCGGGAGGCACCGGGGAGCTGTTTTTT. It specifies CSVSGLAGGTGELFF.